The 12 T cell receptor beta chains below were found in one sample sequenced in a study of blood T cell repertoires in COVID-19. Some clones are missing from TCRdb's copy, which holds only in-frame ones; the method was immunoSEQ multiplex PCR. The sample shows 300,000 to 350,000 clones, 90% of them seen only once. The sequenced sample consisted of peripheral blood. These receptors were collected from a woman aged 40 to 50 with COVID-19, enrolled during active disease.

The gene calls are TRBV7-9 and TRBJ1-2; no clear D. In germline, CDR1 is SEHNR, CDR2 FQNEAQ (reference sequence). The V gene lost 0 bases and the J gene lost 0 bases, with 8 bases spanning the gap. CDR3 length: 15 amino acids. CDR3 bases: TGTGCCAGCAGCTTAGCGGGGAGTGCTAACTATGGCTACACCTTC. Translation gives CASSLAGSANYGYTF.

This rearrangement joins TRBV11-2 to TRBJ2-5, with D maybe TRBD1 (6 bases). Germline V CDR1 and CDR2: SGHAT, FQNNGV. This CDR3 region has 13 residues. V dropped 3 bases and J dropped 9 bases, with 14 bases sitting between them. The DNA of the CDR3 is TGTGCCAGCAGCTTGATTGGGGGCAAGGCCCAGTACTTC. Translating it yields CASSLIGGKAQYF.

This clone was picked up one time. CDR3 protein: CASSQDQNGGLEQYF. In DNA, the CDR3 is TGCGCCAGCAGCCAAGATCAGAACGGAGGACTCGAGCAGTACTTC. The V gene is TRBV4-3, the J gene TRBJ2-7, with a possible D match to TRBD2 (5 bases). The CDR3 spans 15 residues. The V end was cut by 0 bases, the J end by 6 bases, with 15 bases between. CDR1 LGHNA and CDR2 YSLEER come from the germline V gene.

The CDR3 loop reads CASSLLRGKYYGYTF. In DNA form, the CDR3 reads TGTGCCAGCAGCCTACTAAGGGGAAAATACTATGGCTACACCTTC. The rearrangement links TRBV6-2 or TRBV6-3 to TRBJ1-2; perhaps TRBD1 as D (5 bases). The V and J ends lost 6 bases and 3 bases respectively, with 17 bases between them. Germline values: CDR1 MNHEY, CDR2 SVGEGT. The CDR3 totals 15 residues.

This sequence joins TRBV11-2 and TRBJ1-1; 7 bases are a match to TRBD1. The J segment lost 0 bases and the V segment lost 5 bases, leaving 6 bases of the junction unmatched. CDR3 length: 15 amino acids. The germline gives CDR1 SGHAT, CDR2 FQNNGV. CDR3 sequence reads: CASSPQTGMNTEAFF. In DNA form, the CDR3 reads TGTGCCAGCAGCCCACAGACAGGGATGAACACTGAAGCTTTCTTT.

The chain recombines TRBV19 with TRBJ1-4; D perhaps matches TRBD1 (6 bases). CDR1 and CDR2 from the germline V gene are LNHDA and SQIVND (reference sequence). Trimming left V 7 bases short and J 3 bases short, with 15 bases between. The length of the CDR3 is 15 residues. CDR3 sequence reads: CASNRGGSANEKLFF. CDR3 nucleotides: TGTGCCAGTAACAGAGGGGGTTCGGCTAATGAAAAACTGTTTTTT.

The chain joins TRBV6-2 or TRBV6-3 to TRBJ1-1, with 10 positions matching TRBD1. With V trimmed by 2 bases and J by 4 bases, 7 bases remained unmatched. This CDR3 is built from 16 residues. Germline-derived CDR1 and CDR2 are MNHEY and SVGEGT. In DNA form, the CDR3 reads TGTGCCAGCAGTTACCGCACGGACAGGGGGGGCACTGAAGCTTTCTTT. Amino acid sequence: CASSYRTDRGGTEAFF.

The rearrangement links TRBV9 to TRBJ2-2, with a possible D match to TRBD2 (6 bases). Germline CDR1 is SGDLS and CDR2 is YYNGEE. V was clipped by 0 bases and J by 6 bases, with 6 bases between them. The CDR3 has 13 residues. The CDR3 DNA reads TGTGCCAGCAGCGTAGTAGCGGCCGGGGAGCTGTTTTTT. This sequence encodes CASSVVAAGELFF.

This rearrangement joins TRBV6-2 or TRBV6-3 to TRBJ2-1, with D possibly TRBD1 on 6 matching bases. Germline CDR1 and CDR2: MNHEY and SVGEGT. The germline V and J ends were trimmed by 5 bases and 0 bases, with 8 bases remaining between them. The CDR3 length is 14 residues. CDR3 residues: CASSTGRSYNEQFF. CDR3 in DNA: TGTGCCAGCAGTACAGGGCGCTCCTACAATGAGCAGTTCTTC.

CDR3 residues: CASSLARGERQPQHF. The CDR3 region has the DNA TGTGCCAGCAGCTTAGCCAGGGGGGAAAGGCAGCCCCAGCATTTT. The chain links TRBV7-8 to TRBJ1-5, with TRBD1 matching 7 bases. V trimming: 0 bases; J trimming: 7 bases; junction bases outside the gene matches: 6. CDR1 and CDR2 from the germline V gene are SGHVS and FQNEAQ. This CDR3 region has 15 residues. Using reference TRBV7-8 and TRBJ1-5 for the parts outside the CDR3, the full variable domain is GAGVSQSPRYKVAKRGQDVALRCDPISGHVSLFWYQQALGQGPEFLTYFQNEAQLDKSGLPSDRFFAERPEGSVSTLKIQRTQQEDSAVYLCASSLARGERQPQHFGDGTRLSIL.

The chain has TRBV19 and TRBJ1-6, with 7 bases that match TRBD1. V dropped 2 bases and J dropped 1; count of bases not matched to a gene: 5. This CDR3 spans 17 amino acids. CDR1 is LNHDA, CDR2 SQIVND, per germline (reference sequence). This CDR3 reads CASSIPQGTSYNSPLHF. In DNA form, the CDR3 reads TGTGCCAGTAGTATACCACAGGGGACTTCCTATAATTCACCCCTCCACTTT.

This chain joins TRBV4-3 and TRBJ1-6; a possible D gene is TRBD1 (5 bases). The CDR3 runs to 18 residues. Trimming shortened V by 2 bases and J by 7 bases, and 21 bases separated the two germline ends. The germline gives CDR1 LGHNA, CDR2 YSLEER. CDR3 sequence: CASSQTRIKDSRNSPLHF. The CDR3 DNA sequence: TGCGCCAGCAGCCAAACCAGGATAAAAGACAGTCGAAATTCACCCCTCCACTTT.